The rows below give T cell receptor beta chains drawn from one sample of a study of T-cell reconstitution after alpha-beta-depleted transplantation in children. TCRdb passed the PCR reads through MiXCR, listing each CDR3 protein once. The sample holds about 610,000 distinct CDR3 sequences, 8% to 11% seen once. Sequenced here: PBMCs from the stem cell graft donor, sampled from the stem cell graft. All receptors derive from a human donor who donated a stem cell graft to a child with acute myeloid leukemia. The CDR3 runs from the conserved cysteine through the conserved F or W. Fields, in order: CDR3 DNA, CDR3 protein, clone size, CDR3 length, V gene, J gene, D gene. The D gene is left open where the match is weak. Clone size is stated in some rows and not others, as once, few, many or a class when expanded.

TGTGCCAGCAGCCAATTGAAGGGGGCTATTTCACCCCTCCACTTT,CASSQLKGAISPLHF,.,15,TRBV4-2,TRBJ1-6,TRBD1
TGTGCCAGCAGTGCCGGGACCCAAGCTTTCTTT,CASSAGTQAFF,.,11,TRBV12-3/TRBV12-4,TRBJ1-1,.
TGTGCCAGCTCACCACTAACAGCCGACAATGAGCAGTTCTTC,CASSPLTADNEQFF,.,14,TRBV18,TRBJ2-1,.
TGCAGTGCTAGGGCGGGAGGCACAGATACGCAGTATTTT,CSARAGGTDTQYF,many,13,TRBV20-1,TRBJ2-3,TRBD2
TGCGCCAGCATGACTAGCGGGAGTTCCTACAATGAGCAGTTCTTC,CASMTSGSSYNEQFF,.,15,TRBV5-1,TRBJ2-1,TRBD2
TGCGCCAGCAGCCTACTTAGCGGGAGTCCGTATGAGCAGTTCTTC,CASSLLSGSPYEQFF,many,15,TRBV5-1,TRBJ2-1,TRBD2
TGTGCCATTGCCGGGGATAGGGCCATCGAGCAGTACTTC,CAIAGDRAIEQYF,many,13,TRBV7-2,TRBJ2-7,.
TGTGCCAGCAGCCCCAATGAGCAGTTCTTC,CASSPNEQFF,many,10,TRBV12-3/TRBV12-4,TRBJ2-1,.
TGTGCCAGCAGCCCCCTCTCCCGGGAGAGCACAGATACGCAGTATTTT,CASSPLSRESTDTQYF,few,16,TRBV7-9,TRBJ2-3,.
TGCAGTGCTAGAACAGGTCCACTCTATAATTCACCCCTCCACTTT,CSARTGPLYNSPLHF,few,15,TRBV20-1,TRBJ1-6,.
TGCGCCAGCAGCCAAGATATAGGCGCTAATGAAAAACTGTTTTTT,CASSQDIGANEKLFF,many,15,TRBV4-3,TRBJ1-4,.
TGTGCCAGCAGTCTCCGTGGGGGAGTAGGGGCGACCCAGTACTTC,CASSLRGGVGATQYF,.,15,TRBV12-3/TRBV12-4,TRBJ2-5,.
TGTGCCACCAGCAGAGTTCTCGGGGTGGATCAGCCCCAGCATTTT,CATSRVLGVDQPQHF,few,15,TRBV15,TRBJ1-5,.
TGTGCCAGCAGTGACTCTTTTGTAGCGGGAGGGCCGTGGACCGGGGAGCTGTTTTTT,CASSDSFVAGGPWTGELFF,few,19,TRBV6-4,TRBJ2-2,TRBD2
TGTGCCACCAGCAGGGACAGCAACTATGGCTACACCTTC,CATSRDSNYGYTF,.,13,TRBV15,TRBJ1-2,.
TGTGCCAGCAGCTTACGGTCTAGAACCGACGAGCAGTACTTC,CASSLRSRTDEQYF,many,14,TRBV7-2,TRBJ2-7,.
TGCGCCAGCGTCCGACAGGCCCAGAGCGGGGAGCTGTTTTTT,CASVRQAQSGELFF,few,14,TRBV5-1,TRBJ2-2,.
TGCAGCGCCGTTGCGGCCTCCTACAATGAGCAGTTCTTC,CSAVAASYNEQFF,few,13,TRBV29-1,TRBJ2-1,.
TGTGCCAGCAGTTCGACAGGGGGGCCCAGAGGTAGTGAGCAGTTCTTC,CASSSTGGPRGSEQFF,few,16,TRBV28,TRBJ2-1,TRBD1
TGTGCCAGCATCGGACAGGGGTCGAGGGAGCAGTACTTC,CASIGQGSREQYF,.,13,TRBV7-2,TRBJ2-7,TRBD1
TGTGCCAGCAGCCAAGAACTCAAGTACCAAGAGACCCAGTACTTC,CASSQELKYQETQYF,.,15,TRBV14,TRBJ2-5,.
TGTGCCAGCAGTTACCCCTCTGGGGGGAAACCTTCGGATACGCAGTATTTT,CASSYPSGGKPSDTQYF,.,17,TRBV6-2/TRBV6-3,TRBJ2-3,.
TGCGCCAGCAGCCAAGAGGCCCGGCTAGGCATGGCCCAGTACTTC,CASSQEARLGMAQYF,.,15,TRBV4-3,TRBJ2-5,.
TGTGCCAGCCTTCCGACCGGGGGGAGAGACATTCAGTACTTC,CASLPTGGRDIQYF,few,14,TRBV28,TRBJ2-4,TRBD2
TGTGCCAGCAGCGTAGATGAGGGTCGTAATTCACCCCTCCACTTT,CASSVDEGRNSPLHF,few,15,TRBV9,TRBJ1-6,.
TGTGCCATCTCTCCGGGAGGACAAGAGACCCAGTACTTC,CAISPGGQETQYF,.,13,TRBV10-3,TRBJ2-5,TRBD2
TGTGCCAGCAGCTTACTAGGGCCTGATACGCAGTATTTT,CASSLLGPDTQYF,few,13,TRBV7-3,TRBJ2-3,.
TGTGCCAGCAGGCCGGGACTGGGGGCCACCGGGGAGCTGTTTTTT,CASRPGLGATGELFF,few,15,TRBV28,TRBJ2-2,.
TGCGCCAGCAGCCGGGGACGCTACTCTGGAAACACCATATATTTT,CASSRGRYSGNTIYF,.,15,TRBV5-1,TRBJ1-3,.
TGTGCCAGCAGACCTAGGACCTTGAGCACTGAAGCTTTCTTT,CASRPRTLSTEAFF,.,14,TRBV6-1,TRBJ1-1,.
TGTGCCAGCAGCTTAGCGCGGGGACAGGGGTCGATTGAGCAGTTCTTC,CASSLARGQGSIEQFF,.,16,TRBV7-6,TRBJ2-1,TRBD1
TGCGCCAGCAGCGACGGGGATCCCTCCTACGAGCAGTACTTC,CASSDGDPSYEQYF,.,14,TRBV5-1,TRBJ2-7,.
TGTGCCACCACCCGACTAGCGGGGGCCTCATGGGAGCTGTTTTTT,CATTRLAGASWELFF,few,15,TRBV15,TRBJ2-2,TRBD2
TGTGCCTGGAGGAAGGACAGGCCATTGGGAGCAGATACGCAGTATTTT,CAWRKDRPLGADTQYF,.,16,TRBV30,TRBJ2-3,TRBD1
TGTGCCAGCAGTTTAGGAGGGATGGCCCGAGTAGAGACCCAGTACTTC,CASSLGGMARVETQYF,few,16,TRBV28,TRBJ2-5,.
TGTGCCAGCAGTAGGGGGACCTGGGGGACCCAGTACTTC,CASSRGTWGTQYF,many,13,TRBV28,TRBJ2-5,.
TGTGCCAGCAGCTGGACAGGGTCCGCCTCCCAAGGGACCCAGTACTTC,CASSWTGSASQGTQYF,.,16,TRBV11-1,TRBJ2-5,TRBD1
TGCGCCAGCAGCTTGGGGACTAGCGCAAACACCGGGGAGCTGTTTTTT,CASSLGTSANTGELFF,many,16,TRBV5-1,TRBJ2-2,TRBD2
TGCAGCGTAGACGCCGGGACAGCAGGAAACACCATATATTTT,CSVDAGTAGNTIYF,many,14,TRBV29-1,TRBJ1-3,TRBD1
TGTGCCAGCAGTTTTGAACACCGAGCCTACGAGCAGTACTTC,CASSFEHRAYEQYF,many,14,TRBV12-3/TRBV12-4,TRBJ2-7,.
TGTGCCAGCAGCGCGGGCCTCGCCGAGGAGCAGTTCTTC,CASSAGLAEEQFF,.,13,TRBV11-1,TRBJ2-1,.
TGCGCCAGCAGTCGGGACACCCCCTACAATGAGCAGTTCTTC,CASSRDTPYNEQFF,.,14,TRBV5-1,TRBJ2-1,.
TGTGCCAGCAACCGGGCCGGGGAGCTGTTTTTT,CASNRAGELFF,many,11,TRBV12-3/TRBV12-4,TRBJ2-2,.
TGTGCCACCAGCAGCGACCTTAGACTAGCGAGAAACACCGGGGAGCTGTTTTTT,CATSSDLRLARNTGELFF,many,18,TRBV15,TRBJ2-2,TRBD2
TGCGCCAGCAGCTTGGCGGCGGACTTGAGCACAGATACGCAGTATTTT,CASSLAADLSTDTQYF,.,16,TRBV5-1,TRBJ2-3,.
TGCAGTGCTAGAGAGGCTAGCGTTGCAGATACGCAGTATTTT,CSAREASVADTQYF,many,14,TRBV20-1,TRBJ2-3,.
TGTGCCTCCACAGGGGTCAATGAGGACACCATATATTTT,CASTGVNEDTIYF,.,13,TRBV7-6,TRBJ1-3,TRBD1
TGCAGTGCTAGTTCTGGACAGGGGGTCACAGATGCGCAGTATTTT,CSASSGQGVTDAQYF,.,15,TRBV20-1,TRBJ2-3,TRBD1
TGCAGTGCTAGTAAACAGGGGACGAATTCACCCCTCCACTTT,CSASKQGTNSPLHF,many,14,TRBV20-1,TRBJ1-6,TRBD1
TGTGCCAGCAGTCCCCGAGGGAACACTGAAGCTTTGTTT,CASSPRGNTEALF,.,13,TRBV12-3/TRBV12-4,TRBJ1-1,.
TGCGCCAGCAGCCCGGGGAGTTCAGGGGGAGAGACCCAGTACTTC,CASSPGSSGGETQYF,few,15,TRBV5-1,TRBJ2-5,TRBD1
TGTGCCAGCAGCCAAGACGGTCGGGGCAATCAGCCCCAGCATTTT,CASSQDGRGNQPQHF,many,15,TRBV4-2,TRBJ1-5,.
TGCGCCAGCAGCCGAGAAACCGGGAGCACAGATACGCAGTATTTT,CASSRETGSTDTQYF,few,15,TRBV4-1,TRBJ2-3,.
TGTGCCTGGACCGACAGGGGGAACACTGAAGCTTTCTTT,CAWTDRGNTEAFF,.,13,TRBV30,TRBJ1-1,TRBD1
TGCAGTGCTCCGGTGAGGACAGGGGAAAATCAGCCCCAGCATTTT,CSAPVRTGENQPQHF,.,15,TRBV20-1,TRBJ1-5,TRBD1